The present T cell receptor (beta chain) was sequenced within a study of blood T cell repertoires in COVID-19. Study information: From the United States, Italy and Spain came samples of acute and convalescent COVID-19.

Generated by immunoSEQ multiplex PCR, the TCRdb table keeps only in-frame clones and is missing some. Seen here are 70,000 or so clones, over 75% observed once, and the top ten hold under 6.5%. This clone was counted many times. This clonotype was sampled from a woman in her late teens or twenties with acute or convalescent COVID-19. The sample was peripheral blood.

Here the CDR3 reads CASSLNRGANEKLFF. As DNA, the CDR3 is TGTGCCAGCAGCTTAAATCGGGGTGCTAATGAAAAACTGTTTTTT. J is TRBJ1-4 and V is TRBV5-4; no reliable D call. The germline V gene encodes CDR1 SGHNT and CDR2 YYREEE (reference sequence). V lost 2 bases, J lost 3 bases, and 11 bases lay in between. This CDR3 spans 15 amino acids.